The 15 T cell receptor beta chains below come from one sample, sequenced in a study of cytomegalovirus exposure and HLA in healthy donors. The PCR was carried out with 60 Vbeta primers and 13 Jbeta primers. This table comes from immunoSEQ multiplex PCR, and its TCRdb copy is limited to in-frame clones, with some not included. The sample has about 88,000 clones, and its top ten clones hold 5.5% to 6.5%. Sequencing input: PBMCs. These receptors came from a girl between 5 and 17 years old in good health and CMV-seropositive.

J is TRBJ2-5 and V is TRBV29-1; D might be TRBD1 (6 bases). Per germline, CDR1 SQVTM and CDR2 ANQGSEA. The germline V and J ends were trimmed by 7 bases and 4 bases, with 16 bases remaining between them. This CDR3 spans 13 amino acids. CDR3 sequence (DNA): TGCAGCGCTGGACAGACGACGCGAGAGACCCAGTACTTC. This sequence encodes CSAGQTTRETQYF.

This rearrangement joins TRBV25-1 to TRBJ2-1; D perhaps matches TRBD2 (5 bases). V was pared by 1 base and J by 5 bases, with 15 bases between. The CDR3 length is 16 residues. The germline gives CDR1 MGHDK, CDR2 SYGVNS. DNA for the CDR3: TGTGCCAGCAGTGAATCGGCTTCGCGGGCCGACAATGAGCAGTTCTTC. As protein: CASSESASRADNEQFF.

The rearrangement links TRBV2 to TRBJ1-1, with D unresolved. The CDR3 has 17 amino acids. CDR1 and CDR2 (germline): SNHLY, FYNNEI. Trimming cost V 0 bases and J 0 bases, with 14 bases left between them. CDR3 protein: CASSEALPGKMNTEAFF. The CDR3 nucleotides are TGTGCCAGCAGTGAAGCGCTTCCGGGTAAAATGAACACTGAAGCTTTCTTT.

This chain links TRBV28 with TRBJ1-5, with D tentatively TRBD1 (6 bases). The germline V and J ends were trimmed by 3 bases and 1 base, with 7 bases remaining between them. The CDR3 spans 14 residues. Germline values: CDR1 MDHEN, CDR2 SYDVKM. The CDR3 DNA follows: TGTGCCAGCAGTTTTGGGGGCAGCAATCAGCCCCAGCATTTT. It specifies CASSFGGSNQPQHF. The entire variable domain, with the rest obtained from reference TRBV28 and TRBJ1-5, is as follows: DVKVTQSSRYLVKRTGEKVFLECVQDMDHENMFWYRQDPGLGLRLIYFSYDVKMKEKGDIPEGYSVSREKKERFSLILESASTNQTSMYLCASSFGGSNQPQHFGDGTRLSIL.

The chain carries TRBV11-2 and TRBJ1-2; TRBD1 might be the D (5 bases). Per the germline V gene, CDR1 is SGHAT and CDR2 is FQNNGV. There are 16 residues in the CDR3. With 0 bases removed from V and 5 bases from J, the gap between germline ends came to 16 bases. Here the CDR3 reads CASSLEPSGGVYGYTF. CDR3 nucleotide sequence: TGTGCCAGCAGCTTAGAACCGAGTGGGGGGGTTTATGGCTACACCTTC.

The V call is TRBV29-1, the J call TRBJ2-7; no clear D gene. Germline V lookup: CDR1 SQVTM, CDR2 ANQGSEA. The germline V and J ends were trimmed by 7 bases and 5 bases, with 12 bases remaining between them. The CDR3 has 11 residues. CDR3 in DNA: TGCAGCGCCCAAACTATCCACGAGCAGTACTTC. Protein product: CSAQTIHEQYF.

The V and J genes are TRBV4-3 and TRBJ2-3; a weak D match, TRBD2 (6 bases). The CDR3 covers 15 residues. Germline-derived CDR1 and CDR2 are LGHNA and YSLEER. The V gene lost 1 base and the J gene lost 2 bases, with 10 bases spanning the gap. The CDR3 DNA follows: TGCGCCAGCAGCCAAGTGGAGGGGCCCACAGATACGCAGTATTTT. As protein: CASSQVEGPTDTQYF.

The DNA for the CDR3 is TGTGCCAGCAGTTTCCCCGGGACATCCAATGAGCAGTTCTTC. Amino acids: CASSFPGTSNEQFF. The V gene is TRBV27, the J gene TRBJ2-1; possibly TRBD1 for D (6 bases). From germline, CDR1 is MNHEY and CDR2 SMNVEV (reference sequence). Trimming took 3 bases from V and 6 from J, leaving 12 bases between them. The CDR3 sequence is 14 residues long.

This chain joins TRBV7-8 and TRBJ2-2, with TRBD1 identical over 7 bases. Germline V gene sequence: CDR1 SGHVS, CDR2 FQNEAQ. V trimming: 1 base; J trimming: 4 bases; junction bases outside the gene matches: 3. This CDR3 region has 15 residues. This CDR3 reads CASSLETGFTGELFF. The DNA of the CDR3 is TGTGCCAGCAGCTTAGAGACAGGGTTCACCGGGGAGCTGTTTTTT.

This sequence joins TRBV4-1 and TRBJ2-7, with D unresolved. The germline V and J ends were trimmed by 1 base and 4 bases, with 5 bases remaining between them. The length of the CDR3 is 12 residues. Germline-derived CDR1 and CDR2 are MGHRA and YSYEKL. This CDR3 reads CASSQGRYEQYF. CDR3 sequence (DNA): TGCGCCAGCAGCCAAGGCCGGTACGAGCAGTACTTC.

The chain recombines TRBV5-1 with TRBJ1-3; no reliable D call. There are 14 residues in the CDR3. In germline, CDR1 is SGHRS, CDR2 YFSETQ. V lost 5 bases to trimming and J lost 0 bases, with 9 bases between them. CDR3 protein: CASRDEGSGNTIYF. The CDR3 nucleotides are TGCGCCAGCAGAGATGAGGGCTCTGGAAACACCATATATTTT. The full variable domain, with the rest looked up from reference TRBV5-1 and TRBJ1-3, is KAGVTQTPRYLIKTRGQQVTLSCSPISGHRSVSWYQQTPGQGLQFLFEYFSETQRNKGNFPGRFSGRQFSNSRSEMNVSTLELGDSALYLCASRDEGSGNTIYFGEGSWLTVV.

J is TRBJ2-5 and V is TRBV14; 9 positions match TRBD2. CDR1 and CDR2 (germline): SGHDN, FVKESK. V shed 10 bases and J 4 bases; nucleotides not matched to a gene: 7. CDR3 length equals 13 residues. The CDR3 bases are TGTGCCACTGCAGCTAGCGGGGTAGAGACCCAGTACTTC. Translation gives CATAASGVETQYF.

This chain uses TRBV6-1 with TRBJ2-2, with D possibly matching TRBD2 (5 bases). This CDR3 contains 15 residues. Germline V gives CDR1 MNHNS, CDR2 SASEGT. Trimming took off 3 bases at V and 5 bases at J, with 13 bases between the two ends. The CDR3, as DNA: TGTGCCAGCAGTGACGGGCGGGTGGGAACCGGGGAGCTGTTTTTT. This encodes CASSDGRVGTGELFF.

To note about this clone: Relative to the germline gene, one junction end is altered; a read error may explain this. The V and J genes are TRBV30 and TRBJ1-6; TRBD1 matches 9 bases. Germline V lookup: CDR1 GTSNPN, CDR2 SVGIG (reference sequence). The CDR3 consists of 15 residues. The CDR3 reads CAWRGTGRGESHLHF. In nucleotides, the CDR3 is TGTGCCTGGAGGGGGACAGGGCGAGGGGAATCACACCTCCACTTT.

The chain employs TRBV7-9 and TRBJ1-3, with a tentative D call TRBD1 (5 bases). CDR1 is SEHNR and CDR2 is FQNEAQ in the germline V gene (reference sequence). The V gene lost 2 bases and the J gene lost 0 bases, with 11 bases spanning the gap. The CDR3 has 16 amino acids. The CDR3, as DNA: TGTGCCAGCAGCTTATCATTTGACAGCTCTGGAAACACCATATATTTT. Protein: CASSLSFDSSGNTIYF. The full variable domain, with the rest looked up from reference TRBV7-9 and TRBJ1-3, is DTGVSQNPRHKITKRGQNVTFRCDPISEHNRLYWYRQTLGQGPEFLTYFQNEAQLEKSRLLSDRFSAERPKGSFSTLEIQRTEQGDSAMYLCASSLSFDSSGNTIYFGEGSWLTVV.